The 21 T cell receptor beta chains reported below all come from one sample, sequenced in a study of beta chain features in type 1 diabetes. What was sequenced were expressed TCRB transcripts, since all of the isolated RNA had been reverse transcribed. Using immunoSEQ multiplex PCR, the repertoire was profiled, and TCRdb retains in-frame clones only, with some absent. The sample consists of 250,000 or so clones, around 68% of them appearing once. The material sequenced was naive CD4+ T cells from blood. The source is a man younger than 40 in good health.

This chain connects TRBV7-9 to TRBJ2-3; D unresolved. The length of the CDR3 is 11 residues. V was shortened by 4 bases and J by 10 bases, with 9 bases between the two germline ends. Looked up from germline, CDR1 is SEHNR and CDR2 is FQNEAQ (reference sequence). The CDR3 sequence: CASSSDRAQYF. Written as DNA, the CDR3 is TGTGCCAGCAGCTCAGACCGGGCGCAGTATTTT.

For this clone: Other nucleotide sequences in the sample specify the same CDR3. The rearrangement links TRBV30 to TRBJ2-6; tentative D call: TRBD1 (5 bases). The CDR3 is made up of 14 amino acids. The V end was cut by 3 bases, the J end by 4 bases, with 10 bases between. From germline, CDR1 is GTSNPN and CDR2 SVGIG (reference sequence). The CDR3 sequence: CAWRTRAGANVLTF. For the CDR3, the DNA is TGTGCCTGGAGGACCAGGGCGGGGGCCAACGTCCTGACTTTC.

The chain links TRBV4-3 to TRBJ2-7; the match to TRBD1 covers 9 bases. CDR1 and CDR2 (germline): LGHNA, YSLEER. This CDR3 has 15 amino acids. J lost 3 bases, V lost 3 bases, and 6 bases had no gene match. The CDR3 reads CASSQQDRGVYEQYF. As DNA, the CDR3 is TGCGCCAGCAGCCAGCAAGACAGGGGGGTCTACGAGCAGTACTTC.

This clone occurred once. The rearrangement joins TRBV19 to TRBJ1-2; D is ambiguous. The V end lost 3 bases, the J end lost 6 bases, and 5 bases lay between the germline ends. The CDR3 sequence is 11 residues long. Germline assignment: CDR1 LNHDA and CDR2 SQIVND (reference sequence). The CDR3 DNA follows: TGTGCCAGTAGTATTTACGATGGCTACACCTTC. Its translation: CASSIYDGYTF.

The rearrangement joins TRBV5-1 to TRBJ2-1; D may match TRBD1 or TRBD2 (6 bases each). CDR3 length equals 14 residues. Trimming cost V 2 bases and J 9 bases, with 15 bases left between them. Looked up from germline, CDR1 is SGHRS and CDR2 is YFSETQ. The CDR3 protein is CASSLSSGAGEQFF. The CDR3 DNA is TGCGCCAGCAGCTTAAGTTCGGGGGCTGGTGAGCAGTTCTTC.

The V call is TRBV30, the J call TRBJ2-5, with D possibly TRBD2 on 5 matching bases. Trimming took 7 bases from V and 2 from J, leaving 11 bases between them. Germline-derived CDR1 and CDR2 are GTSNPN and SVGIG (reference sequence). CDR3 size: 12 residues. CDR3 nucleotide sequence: TGTGCCTCTAGCCCAGGTCAAGAGACCCAGTACTTC. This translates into CASSPGQETQYF.

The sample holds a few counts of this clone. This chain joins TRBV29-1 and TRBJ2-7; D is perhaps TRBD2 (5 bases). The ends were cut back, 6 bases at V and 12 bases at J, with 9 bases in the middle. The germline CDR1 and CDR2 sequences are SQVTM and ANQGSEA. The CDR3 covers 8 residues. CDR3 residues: CSVGERYF. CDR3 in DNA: TGCAGCGTGGGAGAAAGGTACTTC.

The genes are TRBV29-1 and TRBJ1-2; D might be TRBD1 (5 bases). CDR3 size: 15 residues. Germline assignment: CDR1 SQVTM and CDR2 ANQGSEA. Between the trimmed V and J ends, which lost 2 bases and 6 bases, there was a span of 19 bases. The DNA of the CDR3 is TGCAGCGTTGAATCCGCCGGGACGGACGCTCATGGCTACACCTTC. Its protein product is CSVESAGTDAHGYTF.

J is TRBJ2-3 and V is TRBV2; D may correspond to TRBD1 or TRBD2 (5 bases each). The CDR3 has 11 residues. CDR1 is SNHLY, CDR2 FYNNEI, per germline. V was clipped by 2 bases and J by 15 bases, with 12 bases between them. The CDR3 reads CASSEQQEAYF. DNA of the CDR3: TGTGCCAGCAGTGAACAACAGGAGGCATATTTT.

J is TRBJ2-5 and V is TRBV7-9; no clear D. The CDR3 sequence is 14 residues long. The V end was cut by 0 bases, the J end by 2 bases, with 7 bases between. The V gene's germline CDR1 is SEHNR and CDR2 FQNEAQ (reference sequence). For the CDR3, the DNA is TGTGCCAGCAGCTTAGCGTCGGAACAAGAGACCCAGTACTTC. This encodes CASSLASEQETQYF.

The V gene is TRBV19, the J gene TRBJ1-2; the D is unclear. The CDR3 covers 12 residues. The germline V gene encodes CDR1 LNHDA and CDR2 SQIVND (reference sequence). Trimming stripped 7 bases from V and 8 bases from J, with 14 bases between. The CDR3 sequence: CASNVGSGGYTF. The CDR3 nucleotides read TGTGCCAGTAATGTAGGTTCTGGGGGCTACACCTTC.

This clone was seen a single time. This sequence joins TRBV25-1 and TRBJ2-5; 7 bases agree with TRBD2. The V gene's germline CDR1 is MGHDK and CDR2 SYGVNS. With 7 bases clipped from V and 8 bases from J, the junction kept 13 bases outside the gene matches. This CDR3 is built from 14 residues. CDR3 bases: TGTGCCAGCACCCGGGAGGCGGACAAGAACACCCAGTACTTC. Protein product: CASTREADKNTQYF.

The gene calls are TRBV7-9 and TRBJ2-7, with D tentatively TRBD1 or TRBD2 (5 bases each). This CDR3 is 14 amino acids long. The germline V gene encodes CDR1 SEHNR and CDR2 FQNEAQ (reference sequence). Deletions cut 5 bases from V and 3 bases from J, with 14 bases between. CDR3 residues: CASSARGTFYEQYF. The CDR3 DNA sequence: TGTGCCAGCAGCGCCCGAGGGACCTTCTACGAGCAGTACTTC.

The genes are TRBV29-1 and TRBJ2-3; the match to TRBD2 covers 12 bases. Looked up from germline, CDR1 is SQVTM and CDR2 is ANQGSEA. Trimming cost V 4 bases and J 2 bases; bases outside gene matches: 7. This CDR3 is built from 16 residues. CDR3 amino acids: CSVVLSSGRVTDTQYF. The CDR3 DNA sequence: TGCAGCGTTGTCTTATCTAGCGGGAGGGTCACAGATACGCAGTATTTT.

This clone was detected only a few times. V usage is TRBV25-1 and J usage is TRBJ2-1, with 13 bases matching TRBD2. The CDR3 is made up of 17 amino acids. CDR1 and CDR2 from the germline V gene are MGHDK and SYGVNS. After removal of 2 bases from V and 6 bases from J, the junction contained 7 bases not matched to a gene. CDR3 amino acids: CASSEPRLAGGSNEQFF. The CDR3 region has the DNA TGTGCCAGCAGTGAACCCCGACTAGCGGGGGGTAGCAATGAGCAGTTCTTC. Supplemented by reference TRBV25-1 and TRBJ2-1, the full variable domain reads EADIYQTPRYLVIGTGKKITLECSQTMGHDKMYWYQQDPGMELHLIHYSYGVNSTEKGDLSSESTVSRIRTEHFPLTLESARPSHTSQYLCASSEPRLAGGSNEQFFGPGTRLTVL.

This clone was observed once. This chain's CDR3 is CAIGKRDLNNEQFF. The CDR3 bases are TGTGCCATCGGGAAGCGGGATCTAAACAATGAGCAGTTCTTC. The chain combines TRBV10-3 with TRBJ2-1; 7 bases align to TRBD2. CDR1 and CDR2 from the germline V gene are ENHRY and SYGVKD. CDR3 size: 14 residues. Germline trimming cut 8 bases from V and 5 bases from J; bases unmatched to any gene: 9.

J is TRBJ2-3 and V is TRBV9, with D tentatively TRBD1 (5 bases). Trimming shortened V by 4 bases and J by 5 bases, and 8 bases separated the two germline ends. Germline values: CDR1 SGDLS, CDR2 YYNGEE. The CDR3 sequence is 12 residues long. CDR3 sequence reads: CASSPRGDTQYF. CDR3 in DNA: TGTGCCAGCAGCCCAAGGGGAGATACGCAGTATTTT.

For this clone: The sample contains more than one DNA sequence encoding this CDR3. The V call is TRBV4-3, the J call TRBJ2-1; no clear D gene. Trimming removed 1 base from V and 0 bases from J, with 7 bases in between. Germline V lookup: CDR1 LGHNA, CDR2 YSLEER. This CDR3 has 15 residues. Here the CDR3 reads CASSQAASSYNEQFF. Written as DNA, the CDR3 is TGCGCCAGCAGCCAAGCGGCGAGCTCCTACAATGAGCAGTTCTTC.

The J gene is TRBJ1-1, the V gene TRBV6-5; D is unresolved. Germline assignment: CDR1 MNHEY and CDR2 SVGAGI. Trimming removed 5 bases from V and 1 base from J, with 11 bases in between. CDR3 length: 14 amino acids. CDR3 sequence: CASSQQFTNTEAFF. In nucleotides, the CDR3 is TGTGCCAGCAGTCAGCAATTCACGAACACTGAAGCTTTCTTT.

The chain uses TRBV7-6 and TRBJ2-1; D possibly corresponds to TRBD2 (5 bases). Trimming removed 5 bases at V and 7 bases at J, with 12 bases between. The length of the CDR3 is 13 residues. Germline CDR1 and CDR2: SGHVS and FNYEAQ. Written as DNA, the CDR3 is TGTGCCAGCAGCCTAGAGGGTGGGAATGAGCAGTTCTTC. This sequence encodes CASSLEGGNEQFF. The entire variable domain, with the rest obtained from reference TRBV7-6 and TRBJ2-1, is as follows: GAGVSQSPRYKVTKRGQDVALRCDPISGHVSLYWYRQALGQGPEFLTYFNYEAQQDKSGLPNDRFSAERPEGSISTLTIQRTEQRDSAMYRCASSLEGGNEQFFGPGTRLTVL.

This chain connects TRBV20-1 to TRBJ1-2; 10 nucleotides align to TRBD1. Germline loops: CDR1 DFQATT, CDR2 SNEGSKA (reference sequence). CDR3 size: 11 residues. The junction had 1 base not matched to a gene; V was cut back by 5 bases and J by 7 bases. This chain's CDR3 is CSAWDRGGYTF. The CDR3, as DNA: TGCAGTGCTTGGGACAGGGGTGGCTACACCTTC.